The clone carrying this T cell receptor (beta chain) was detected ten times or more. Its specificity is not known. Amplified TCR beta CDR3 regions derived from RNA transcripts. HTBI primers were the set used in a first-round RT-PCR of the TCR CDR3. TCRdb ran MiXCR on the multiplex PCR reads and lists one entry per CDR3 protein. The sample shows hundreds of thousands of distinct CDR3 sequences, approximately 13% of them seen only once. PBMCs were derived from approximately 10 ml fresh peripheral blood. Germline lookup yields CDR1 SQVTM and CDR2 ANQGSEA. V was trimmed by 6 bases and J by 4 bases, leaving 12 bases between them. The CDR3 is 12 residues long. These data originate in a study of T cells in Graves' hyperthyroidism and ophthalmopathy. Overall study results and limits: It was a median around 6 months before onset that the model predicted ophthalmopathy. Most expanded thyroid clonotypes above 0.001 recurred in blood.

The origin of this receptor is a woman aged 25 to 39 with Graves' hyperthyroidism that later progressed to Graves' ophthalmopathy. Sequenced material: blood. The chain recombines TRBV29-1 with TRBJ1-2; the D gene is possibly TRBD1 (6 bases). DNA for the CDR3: TGCAGCGTCACGAGGGGGGCCTATGGCTACACCTTC. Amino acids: CSVTRGAYGYTF.